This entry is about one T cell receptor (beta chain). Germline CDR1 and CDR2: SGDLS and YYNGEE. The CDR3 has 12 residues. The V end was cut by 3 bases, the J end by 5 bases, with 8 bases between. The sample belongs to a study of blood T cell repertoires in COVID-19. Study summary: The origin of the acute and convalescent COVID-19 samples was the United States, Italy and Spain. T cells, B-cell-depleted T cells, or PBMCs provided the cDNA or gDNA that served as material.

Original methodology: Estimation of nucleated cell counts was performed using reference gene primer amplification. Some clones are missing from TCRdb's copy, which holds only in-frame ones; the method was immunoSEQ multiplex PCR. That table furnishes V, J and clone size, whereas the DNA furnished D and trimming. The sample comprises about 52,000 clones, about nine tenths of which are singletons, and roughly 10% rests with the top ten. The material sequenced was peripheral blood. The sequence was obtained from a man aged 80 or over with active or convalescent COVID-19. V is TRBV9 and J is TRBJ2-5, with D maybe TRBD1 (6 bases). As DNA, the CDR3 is TGTGCCAGCAGCGAGGGGGACGAGACCCAGTACTTC. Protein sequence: CASSEGDETQYF.